This T cell receptor beta chain was recovered during a study of blood T cell repertoires in COVID-19. TCRdb's table, derived via immunoSEQ multiplex PCR, lists solely in-frame clones and lacks some. The sample comprises a few hundred thousand clones, almost 90% of which are singletons, and approximately 4.3% rests with the top ten. The CDR3 extends over 13 amino acids. Trimming left V 5 bases short and J 8 bases short, with 15 bases between. The sequence was collected from a woman younger than 30 with acute COVID-19. The chain uses TRBV12-3 or TRBV12-4 and TRBJ1-1; D not resolved. The sequencing sample was made of PBMCs or T cells enriched from blood (not recorded which). CDR3 bases: TGTGCCAGCAGTCCGGAGGGCCATTCCGAAGCTTTCTTT. This translates into CASSPEGHSEAFF.